The 11 T cell receptor beta chains given below trace back to one sample, sequenced in a study of cytomegalovirus exposure and HLA in healthy donors. PCR amplification relied on 60 Vbeta primers (plus 13 Jbeta primers). Sequencing was performed with immunoSEQ multiplex PCR; in TCRdb, only in-frame clones are kept and a portion is missing. This sample carries approximately 100,000 clones, 77% of them seen once, and the ten largest clones take approximately 9.9%. Sequences were obtained from PBMCs. These receptors were obtained from a man aged 35 to 55 in good health and CMV-seropositive.

Only a few counts were recorded for this clone. The chain uses TRBV7-2 and TRBJ2-7, with TRBD1 identical over 9 bases. The ends lost 3 bases at V and 10 bases at J; junction bases unmatched: 7. This CDR3 is 13 amino acids long. CDR1 and CDR2 (germline): SGHTA, FQGNSA. CDR3 loop: CASSFEQGADQYF. CDR3 nucleotide sequence: TGTGCCAGCAGCTTTGAACAGGGGGCGGATCAGTACTTC.

This clone was detected a few times. The CDR3: CASSVEGARADTQYF. The CDR3 nucleotides read TGTGCCAGCAGCGTAGAAGGGGCCAGGGCGGATACGCAGTATTTT. The V gene is TRBV9, the J gene TRBJ2-3; a possible D gene is TRBD1 (5 bases). Germline V CDR1 and CDR2: SGDLS, YYNGEE. The CDR3 loop spans 15 amino acids. The V end lost 0 bases, the J end lost 6 bases, and 14 bases lay between the germline ends.

The rearrangement joins TRBV6-6 to TRBJ2-4, with D possibly matching TRBD1 (6 bases). The ends were cut back, 3 bases at V and 4 bases at J, with 10 bases in the middle. The CDR3 is 14 residues long. CDR1 and CDR2 (germline): MNHNY, SVGAGI (reference sequence). The CDR3 region has the DNA TGTGCCAGCAGTTATGAGGGGGTGAAAAACATTCAGTACTTC. This gives the protein CASSYEGVKNIQYF.

This chain joins TRBV4-1 and TRBJ1-1; 8 nucleotides align to TRBD1. CDR1 and CDR2 from the germline V gene are MGHRA and YSYEKL. V shed 3 bases and J 2 bases; nucleotides not matched to a gene: 5. The CDR3 covers 15 residues. This CDR3 is CASSQRDRTNTEAFF. The CDR3 nucleotides are TGCGCCAGCAGCCAGAGGGACAGGACTAACACTGAAGCTTTCTTT.

The chain has TRBV30 and TRBJ2-1; TRBD1 matches at 10 bases. Germline V CDR1 and CDR2: GTSNPN, SVGIG (reference sequence). After removal of 2 bases from V and 3 bases from J, the junction contained 10 bases not matched to a gene. The CDR3 length is 17 residues. This CDR3 reads CAWSPRQGAVGYNEQFF. The DNA of the CDR3 is TGTGCCTGGAGTCCCAGACAGGGGGCTGTTGGCTACAATGAGCAGTTCTTC.

The V and J genes are TRBV7-2 and TRBJ2-2, with 10 bases fitting TRBD2. This CDR3 comprises 16 residues. Losses at the gene ends were 4 bases for V and 1 base for J; bases not matched to a gene: 3. Germline V lookup: CDR1 SGHTA, CDR2 FQGNSA. The CDR3 DNA sequence: TGTGCCAGCAGCTCTATAGCGGGGGGGAACACCGGGGAGCTGTTTTTT. This encodes CASSSIAGGNTGELFF.

The J gene is TRBJ2-6, the V gene TRBV11-2; TRBD1 matches at 7 bases. V lost 5 bases, J lost 0 bases, and 7 bases stayed unmatched. The CDR3 has 17 amino acids. Germline loops: CDR1 SGHAT, CDR2 FQNNGV. CDR3 DNA sequence: TGTGCCAGCAGCAAAGGACAGGCTAGCTCTGGGGCCAACGTCCTGACTTTC. Translating gives CASSKGQASSGANVLTF.

V is TRBV4-3 and J is TRBJ2-1; maybe TRBD1 (6 bases). The CDR3 consists of 15 residues. With 3 bases removed from V and 5 bases from J, the gap between germline ends came to 14 bases. Germline V gene data show CDR1 as LGHNA and CDR2 as YSLEER. The CDR3 loop reads CASSQDDRPDNEQFF. Written as DNA, the CDR3 is TGCGCCAGCAGCCAGGATGACAGGCCAGACAATGAGCAGTTCTTC.

This chain uses TRBV27 with TRBJ2-2; 8 bases are shared with TRBD1. Looked up from germline, CDR1 is MNHEY and CDR2 is SMNVEV (reference sequence). The V segment lost 8 bases and the J segment 6 bases; nucleotides outside the gene matches: 11. This CDR3 contains 15 residues. CDR3 sequence reads: CASYGQGRVPGELFF. The CDR3 DNA reads as TGTGCCAGCTATGGACAGGGAAGAGTTCCCGGGGAGCTGTTTTTT.

The chain couples TRBV10-3 to TRBJ2-7, with D tentatively TRBD2 (5 bases). CDR3 length: 15 amino acids. Germline lookup yields CDR1 ENHRY and CDR2 SYGVKD. The V end lost 0 bases, the J end lost 0 bases, and 9 bases lay between the germline ends. Here the CDR3 DNA reads TGTGCCATCAGTGAGTCGCCGGGGAGCTCCTACGAGCAGTACTTC. It translates to CAISESPGSSYEQYF.

The chain joins TRBV5-5 to TRBJ1-1, with D perhaps TRBD1 (6 bases). Trimming pared 1 base from V and 8 bases from J, leaving 24 bases between. In germline, CDR1 is SGHKS, CDR2 YYEKEE (reference sequence). CDR3 size: 17 residues. The CDR3 here is CASSLMGLMGGGYEAFF. CDR3 nucleotide sequence: TGTGCCAGCAGCTTGATGGGGTTGATGGGGGGGGGCTACGAAGCTTTCTTT. Based on the CDR3 plus reference TRBV5-5 and TRBJ1-1, the full variable domain is DAGVTQSPTHLIKTRGQQVTLRCSPISGHKSVSWYQQVLGQGPQFIFQYYEKEERGRGNFPDRFSARQFPNYSSELNVNALLLGDSALYLCASSLMGLMGGGYEAFFGQGTRLTVV.